Sequencing of this T cell receptor (beta chain) was carried out in a study of T-cell reconstitution after alpha-beta-depleted transplantation in children. General observations from the study: One year after transplant, T-cell counts and diversity came mostly from newly produced T cells. Surviving recipient T cells and thymic progenitors accounted for the high day-60 TCRbeta diversity observed in some patients. Reports say that about two months after transplant, the alpha-beta T cells came out of several hundred graft clones that had expanded.

Per the germline V gene, CDR1 is DFQATT and CDR2 is SNEGSKA (reference sequence). The V end lost 0 bases, the J end lost 3 bases, and 15 bases lay between the germline ends. The CDR3 is made up of 15 amino acids. A TCRbeta library incorporating unique molecular identifiers was prepared. One entry per CDR3 protein, called by TCRdb with MiXCR from the PCR reads. This sample yields 60,000 or so distinct CDR3 sequences, of which 40% to 45% are seen a single time; 98% belongs to the top ten. Worth noting for this clonotype: What it binds is unknown.

The starting material was PBMCs, mostly from graft donor cells, obtained 360 days after TCRalphabeta/CD19-depleted stem cell transplant. The sequence was collected from a male patient younger than 18 who had a stem cell transplant for acute lymphoblastic leukemia, so the T cells may come from the graft donor. This chain uses TRBV20-1 with TRBJ2-7; D is ambiguous. The CDR3 reads CSARDGRGPDYEQYF. Here the CDR3 DNA reads TGCAGTGCTAGAGATGGGCGCGGACCCGACTACGAGCAGTACTTC.